The clone carrying this TCR beta chain turned up a few times. The antigen is undetermined. Trimming shortened V by 6 bases and J by 6 bases, and 9 bases separated the two germline ends. From germline, CDR1 is KGHSY and CDR2 FQNENV. The CDR3 has 11 amino acids. These data are taken from a study of PD-1 blockade in mismatch repair-deficient tumors. At the level of the study: Patients had around 11 mismatch repair-deficient cancer types and were previously treated and progressing.

The protocol was immunoSEQ multiplex PCR, while the TCRdb copy is restricted to in-frame clones and leaves out a portion. The sample shows some 40,000 clones, approximately 88% of them seen only once. Study observations and caveats: After pembrolizumab, tumor-resident clones rose rapidly, then generally contracted before radiologic responses.

All patients were mismatch repair deficient, assessed by either PCR or immunohistochemistry. TCRs were sequenced from three patients responding to pembrolizumab. The chain combines TRBV16 with TRBJ2-7; the D gene is possibly TRBD1 (5 bases). Material: PBMCs, obtained less than 40 weeks after starting pembrolizumab. This receptor was obtained from an adult with mismatch repair-deficient cancer. CDR3 bases: TGTGCCAGCAGTCCAGGGCCCGAGCAGTACTTC. It specifies CASSPGPEQYF.